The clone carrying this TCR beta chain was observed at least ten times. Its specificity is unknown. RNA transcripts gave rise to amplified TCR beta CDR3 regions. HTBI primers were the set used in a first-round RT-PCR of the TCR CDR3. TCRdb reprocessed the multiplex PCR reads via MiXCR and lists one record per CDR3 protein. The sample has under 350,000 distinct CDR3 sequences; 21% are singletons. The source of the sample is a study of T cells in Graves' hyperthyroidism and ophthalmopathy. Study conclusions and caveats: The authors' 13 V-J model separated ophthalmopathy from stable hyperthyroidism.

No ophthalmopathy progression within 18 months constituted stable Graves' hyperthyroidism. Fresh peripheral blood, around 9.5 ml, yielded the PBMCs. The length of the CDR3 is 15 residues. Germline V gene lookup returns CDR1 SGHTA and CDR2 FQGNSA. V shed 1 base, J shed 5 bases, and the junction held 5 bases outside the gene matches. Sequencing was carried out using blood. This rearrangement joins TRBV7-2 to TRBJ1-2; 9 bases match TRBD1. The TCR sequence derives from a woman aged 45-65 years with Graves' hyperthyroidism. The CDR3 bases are TGTGCCAGCAGCTTAGGTGACAGGGGGTCTTATGGCTACACCTTC. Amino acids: CASSLGDRGSYGYTF.